The next 9 T cell receptor beta chains were all read from a single sample in a study of CD8 T cell repertoires and HIV-1 epitope variants (dated by TCRdb to about 2020). Antigens of these TCRs are unknown. Library preparation employed the immunoSEQ multiplex PCR assay. Drawn from immuneACCESS, this table holds only the in-frame rearrangements with V and J called that TCRdb kept. Clones are partly lost; checked studies trace under half to an unresolved V gene and leave the rest unexplained. Within this sample are around 6,600 clones, with less than 75% of them counted one time only. The biggest ten clones account for roughly 46% of the sample. Sequencing was done on a sample of cultured CD8+ T cells derived from PBMCs. These receptor sequences come from a male donor with HIV.

The chain uses TRBV11-2 and TRBJ1-2, with a weak D call TRBD1 (6 bases). V was shortened by 2 bases and J by 8 bases, with 15 bases between the two germline ends. CDR1 and CDR2 (germline): SGHAT, FQNNGV. The CDR3 is made up of 14 amino acids. The CDR3 bases are TGTGCCAGCAGCTTACAGGTGCCAGGGGAAGGCTACACCTTC. Its translation is CASSLQVPGEGYTF.

The chain links TRBV5-1 to TRBJ2-1; the D gene is possibly TRBD2 (5 bases). This CDR3 is built from 14 residues. Germline loops: CDR1 SGHRS, CDR2 YFSETQ. Trimming pared 0 bases from V and 7 bases from J, leaving 11 bases between. The CDR3 DNA reads as TGCGCCAGCAGCTTGGTTCTAGCCTCAAATGAGCAGTTCTTC. Translated, it gives CASSLVLASNEQFF.

The chain links TRBV15 to TRBJ2-7; 7 positions agree with TRBD2. The CDR3 length is 15 residues. CDR1 and CDR2 from the germline V gene are LNHNV and YYDKDF (reference sequence). The V segment lost 5 bases and the J segment 0 bases; nucleotides outside the gene matches: 7. CDR3 loop: CATSASRGNSYEQYF. The DNA of the CDR3 is TGTGCCACCAGCGCTTCGCGGGGGAACTCCTACGAGCAGTACTTC.

This clone was counted a few times. V is TRBV19 and J is TRBJ2-1; D is unclear. The germline gives CDR1 LNHDA, CDR2 SQIVND (reference sequence). The V end was cut by 5 bases, the J end by 0 bases, with 11 bases between. The CDR3 contains 15 residues. The CDR3 sequence: CASSEDQSSYNEQFF. As DNA, the CDR3 is TGTGCCAGTAGTGAGGACCAGAGCTCCTACAATGAGCAGTTCTTC.

This clone is categorized as medium-sized. The genes are TRBV28 and TRBJ2-7; no reliable D call. V gave up 7 bases and J gave up 5 bases, with 18 bases separating them. CDR1 is MDHEN and CDR2 is SYDVKM in the germline V gene. This CDR3 comprises 14 residues. The CDR3: CASKIIESGHEQYF. In DNA form, the CDR3 reads TGTGCCAGCAAAATCATCGAATCGGGCCACGAGCAGTACTTC.

The rearrangement uses TRBV30 and TRBJ1-5; D is perhaps TRBD1 (5 bases). This CDR3 is built from 17 residues. V was trimmed by 5 bases and J by 1 base, leaving 21 bases between them. The germline V gene encodes CDR1 GTSNPN and CDR2 SVGIG (reference sequence). Here the CDR3 DNA reads TGTGCCTGGTCTTCTTTCGGCAGGGAAGGAAGCAATCAGCCCCAGCATTTT. It encodes CAWSSFGREGSNQPQHF.

This clone was counted a single time. The genes are TRBV4-3 and TRBJ2-1, with 10 nucleotides matching TRBD2. The trim removed 0 bases at V and 3 bases at J, leaving 8 bases unmatched. The CDR3 consists of 18 residues. CDR1 is LGHNA and CDR2 is YSLEER in the germline V gene. CDR3 in amino acids: CASSQDRASGGVYNEQFF. The CDR3 nucleotides are TGCGCCAGCAGCCAAGATAGGGCTAGCGGGGGTGTCTACAATGAGCAGTTCTTC.

The chain is built from TRBV4-3 and TRBJ1-3; the D is unclear. Trimming pared 0 bases from V and 4 bases from J, leaving 10 bases between. The germline gives CDR1 LGHNA, CDR2 YSLEER. This CDR3 comprises 15 residues. This chain's CDR3 is CASSQDKGYGNTIYF. The CDR3 DNA reads TGCGCCAGCAGCCAAGATAAGGGTTACGGAAACACCATATATTTT.

V usage is TRBV5-4 and J usage is TRBJ2-7; D uncertain. Germline V gene data show CDR1 as SGHNT and CDR2 as YYREEE (reference sequence). The CDR3 is 12 residues long. Trimming left V 5 bases short and J 0 bases short, with 6 bases between. Here the CDR3 reads CASSLASYEQYF. The CDR3 nucleotides are TGTGCCAGCAGTCTGGCCTCCTACGAGCAGTACTTC.